This T cell receptor (beta chain) originates from a study of response to subunit inactivated influenza vaccine. The study's findings and limits: T cells newly recruited by each seasonal influenza vaccination are few, the authors suggested.

This clonotype has at least ten counts. As yet, its antigen is unknown. TCRdb processed the RT-PCR reads anew with MiXCR; each CDR3 protein has one entry. The sample carries approximately 500,000 distinct CDR3 sequences, approximately 13% recorded once. The V gene lost 5 bases and the J gene lost 6 bases, with 11 bases spanning the gap. The CDR3 is 13 residues long. This sample comprised PBMCs from blood, obtained 35 to 45 days after vaccination. J is TRBJ2-4 and V is TRBV12-3 or TRBV12-4; D ambiguous. This receptor was identified in a man between 45 and 60 years old who received an inactivated influenza vaccine. CDR3 sequence: CASSPSYGNIQYF. CDR3 in DNA: TGTGCCAGCAGTCCATCCTACGGAAACATTCAGTACTTC.